This entry lists 5 T cell receptor beta chains sequenced from one sample in a study of early T cells in non-severe SARS-CoV-2 infection. One entry per CDR3 protein results from TCRdb running MiXCR on the 5' RACE reads. The sample lists under 80,000 distinct CDR3 sequences; approximately 13% were seen once. Sequencing was done on a sample of whole blood. These receptors came from an adult who was a healthcare worker with PCR-confirmed SARS-CoV-2 infection or an uninfected control (not recorded which).

The sample holds many counts of this clonotype. V is TRBV10-2 and J is TRBJ2-1, with 8 bases aligning to TRBD2. The CDR3 runs 17 residues. The germline V gene encodes CDR1 WSHSY and CDR2 SAAADI. V lost 2 bases, J lost 0 bases, and 6 bases stayed unmatched. The CDR3 region has the DNA TGCGCCAGCAGTGAGCTTGGCGGGAGGAGCTCCTACAATGAGCAGTTCTTC. This codes for CASSELGGRSSYNEQFF.

The rearrangement links TRBV6-5 to TRBJ1-3; D is possibly TRBD1 (5 bases). The CDR3 has 15 residues. Germline V gene sequence: CDR1 MNHEY, CDR2 SVGAGI. V dropped 2 bases and J dropped 4 bases, with 12 bases sitting between them. The chain's CDR3 is CASSYRGAGGNTIYF. Written as DNA, the CDR3 is TGTGCCAGCAGTTACCGTGGGGCGGGAGGAAACACCATATATTTT.

This chain uses TRBV9 with TRBJ2-7; perhaps TRBD2 as D (7 bases). In germline, CDR1 is SGDLS, CDR2 YYNGEE. Trimming shortened V by 7 bases and J by 3 bases, and 20 bases separated the two germline ends. The CDR3 loop spans 15 amino acids. The CDR3 DNA is TGTGCCAGCGCCCGGGGGGCGGAACCTTACTACGAGCAGTACTTC. This gives the protein CASARGAEPYYEQYF.

This clonotype was seen many times. The chain employs TRBV16 and TRBJ1-2; 8 nucleotides agree with TRBD1. Per the germline V gene, CDR1 is KGHSY and CDR2 is FQNENV. This CDR3 is 16 amino acids long. The trim removed 2 bases at V and 8 bases at J, leaving 13 bases unmatched. Here the CDR3 DNA reads TGTGCCAGCAGCCAACTAGGGCAGGGGGCCCCTCACGGCTACACCTTC. This encodes CASSQLGQGAPHGYTF.

There are many counts of this clonotype. This chain joins TRBV3-1 and TRBJ1-5; D gene unclear. V lost 1 base and J lost 1, with 5 bases in between. This CDR3 is built from 14 residues. CDR1 LGHDT and CDR2 YNNKEL come from the germline V gene (reference sequence). The CDR3 region is CASSQGRSNQPQHF. The CDR3, as DNA: TGTGCCAGCAGCCAAGGCAGGAGCAATCAGCCCCAGCATTTT.